These T cell receptor beta chains were read from a single sample in a study of T-cell memory formation after mild COVID-19. TCRdb analysed the 5' RACE reads with MiXCR anew, one entry per CDR3 protein. The sample holds 450,000 or so distinct CDR3 sequences, 20% seen once. The specimen was PBMCs or a T cell subset sorted from them (not recorded which). The receptors shown here come from an adult woman who had mild COVID-19 (a few samples of this study predate the infection). Cell type and time point are not known. Both conserved end residues are trimmed from each CDR3. Each record gives: J gene, CDR3 length, V gene, CDR3 protein.

j_call: TRBJ1-2; cdr3_length: 15; v_call: TRBV2; cdr3_aa: ASSEAGRSGTGGGYT
j_call: TRBJ1-2; cdr3_length: 11; v_call: TRBV27; cdr3_aa: ASSSQGSWGYT
j_call: TRBJ2-5; cdr3_length: 11; v_call: TRBV5-1; cdr3_aa: ASSPPGKETQY
j_call: TRBJ2-5; cdr3_length: 12; v_call: TRBV5-1; cdr3_aa: ASSFLSGQETQY
j_call: TRBJ2-3; cdr3_length: 12; v_call: TRBV29-1; cdr3_aa: SVPREGKTDTQY
j_call: TRBJ2-7; cdr3_length: 13; v_call: TRBV12-3/TRBV12-4; cdr3_aa: ASSLFWGRGYEQY
j_call: TRBJ2-1; cdr3_length: 10; v_call: TRBV7-9; cdr3_aa: ATRSQSNEQF
j_call: TRBJ2-7; cdr3_length: 16; v_call: TRBV7-9; cdr3_aa: ASSLGRVGTGGSYEQY
j_call: TRBJ2-1; cdr3_length: 13; v_call: TRBV7-3; cdr3_aa: ASSSSGMAGNEQF
j_call: TRBJ2-1; cdr3_length: 11; v_call: TRBV5-6; cdr3_aa: ASSLGRDNEQF
j_call: TRBJ2-1; cdr3_length: 11; v_call: TRBV3-1; cdr3_aa: ASSREGYNEQF
j_call: TRBJ2-1; cdr3_length: 13; v_call: TRBV29-1; cdr3_aa: SVEASGSSWDEQF
j_call: TRBJ1-3; cdr3_length: 14; v_call: TRBV24-1; cdr3_aa: ATSDPTGDPSNTIY
j_call: TRBJ1-5; cdr3_length: 12; v_call: TRBV4-1; cdr3_aa: ASSQREGNQPQH
j_call: TRBJ1-5; cdr3_length: 11; v_call: TRBV6-1; cdr3_aa: ASRDAGGWPQH
j_call: TRBJ1-4; cdr3_length: 8; v_call: TRBV29-1; cdr3_aa: SVLNEKLF
j_call: TRBJ2-3; cdr3_length: 12; v_call: TRBV5-1; cdr3_aa: ASSSQGVTDTQY
j_call: TRBJ2-3; cdr3_length: 12; v_call: TRBV7-2; cdr3_aa: ASILTSGEDTQY
j_call: TRBJ1-1; cdr3_length: 12; v_call: TRBV18; cdr3_aa: ASSPGQGATEAF
j_call: TRBJ1-2; cdr3_length: 12; v_call: TRBV4-3; cdr3_aa: ASSHRRQGYGYT
j_call: TRBJ2-5; cdr3_length: 13; v_call: TRBV15; cdr3_aa: ATSEGKPIRETQY
j_call: TRBJ1-4; cdr3_length: 13; v_call: TRBV10-3; cdr3_aa: AISEGNKGEEKLF
j_call: TRBJ1-5; cdr3_length: 11; v_call: TRBV29-1; cdr3_aa: SVVTNLNQPQH
j_call: TRBJ2-3; cdr3_length: 11; v_call: TRBV12-3/TRBV12-4; cdr3_aa: ASSSQLTDTQY
j_call: TRBJ1-1; cdr3_length: 12; v_call: TRBV12-3/TRBV12-4; cdr3_aa: ASSYDRWVTEAF
j_call: TRBJ2-4; cdr3_length: 15; v_call: TRBV20-1; cdr3_aa: SARRGPQPIAKNIQY
j_call: TRBJ2-3; cdr3_length: 13; v_call: TRBV4-1; cdr3_aa: ASRIAGSVTDTQY
j_call: TRBJ1-1; cdr3_length: 12; v_call: TRBV6-2/TRBV6-3; cdr3_aa: ASSYWSGNTEAF